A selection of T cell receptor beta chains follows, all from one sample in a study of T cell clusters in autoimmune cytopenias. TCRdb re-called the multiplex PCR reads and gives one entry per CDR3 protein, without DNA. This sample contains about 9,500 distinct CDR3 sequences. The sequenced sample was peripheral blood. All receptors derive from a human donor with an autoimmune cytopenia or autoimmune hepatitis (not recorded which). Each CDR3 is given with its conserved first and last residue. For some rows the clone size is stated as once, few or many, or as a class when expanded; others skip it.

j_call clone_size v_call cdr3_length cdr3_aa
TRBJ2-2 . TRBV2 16 CASSDMLTPNTGELFF
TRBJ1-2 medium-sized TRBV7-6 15 CASSLGLDRAKDYTF
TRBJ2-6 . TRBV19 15 CASSIDGTGAYVLTF
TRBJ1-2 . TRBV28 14 CASSPRTGPYGYTF
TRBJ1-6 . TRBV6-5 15 CASSAFPGQRSPLHF
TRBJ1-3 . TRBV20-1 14 CSAPSDRAGNTIYF
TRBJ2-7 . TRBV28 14 CASSPRTGPYEQYF
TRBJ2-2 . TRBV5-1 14 CASSLRLVVGELFF
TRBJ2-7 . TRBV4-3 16 CASSQDGRGAGYEQYF
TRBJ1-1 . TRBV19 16 CASTYVRDRGRDEAFF
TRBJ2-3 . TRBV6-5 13 CASSYSKKTPQYF
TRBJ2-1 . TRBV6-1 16 CASSELAGGSVDEQFF
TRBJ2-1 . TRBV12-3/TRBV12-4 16 CASSPRGQGGRDEQFF
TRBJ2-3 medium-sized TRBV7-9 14 CASSLAEAADTQYF
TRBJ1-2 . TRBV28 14 CASSEGRWTYGYTF
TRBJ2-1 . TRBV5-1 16 CASSLVGQGSYNEQFF
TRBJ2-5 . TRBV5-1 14 CASSSTGFAETQYF
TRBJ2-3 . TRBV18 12 CASSPVPDTQYF
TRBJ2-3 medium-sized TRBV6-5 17 CASSLLLDGLDTDTQYF
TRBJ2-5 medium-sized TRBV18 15 CASSPRDRVVETQYF
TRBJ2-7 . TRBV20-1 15 CSALLPVAGSYEQYF
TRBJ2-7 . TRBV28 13 CASNRQGANEQYF
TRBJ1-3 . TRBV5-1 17 CASSLAQGQAAGNTIYF
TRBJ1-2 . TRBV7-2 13 CASSLGRLNGYTF
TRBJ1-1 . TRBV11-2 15 CASSPDLGRNTEAFF
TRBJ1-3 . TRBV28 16 CASSLGGTAYGNTIYF
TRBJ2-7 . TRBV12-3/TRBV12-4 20 CASSLRARSILAGSSYEQYF
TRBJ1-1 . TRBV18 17 CASSPPGGAVSVTEAFF
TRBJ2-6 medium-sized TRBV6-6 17 CASSYSPYSSGANVLTF
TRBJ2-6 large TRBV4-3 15 CASSPLLGGANVLTF
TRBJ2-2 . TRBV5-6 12 CASTIPPGELFF
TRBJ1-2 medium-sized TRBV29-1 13 CSVVSETLYGYTF
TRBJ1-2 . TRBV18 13 CASSPGQDYGYTF
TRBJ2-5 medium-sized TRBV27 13 CASSLWGQETQYF
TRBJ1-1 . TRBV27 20 CASSFSRSGTEDFMNTEAFF
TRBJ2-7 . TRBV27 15 CASKAGTARMYEQYF